Listed below are T cell receptor beta chains from one sample, sequenced in a study of Graves' ophthalmopathy and Graves' hyperthyroidism. TCRdb re-called the multiplex PCR reads with MiXCR, one entry per CDR3 protein. The sample contains some 750,000 distinct CDR3 sequences, roughly two fifths of which appear only once. The sample consisted of peripheral blood. These receptors were obtained from an adult man with Graves' ophthalmopathy. Each CDR3 is given with its conserved first and last residue. The order of the fields is D gene, clone size, J gene, V gene, CDR3 DNA, CDR3 protein. A D gene is named only where the DNA matches it firmly. Only some rows state a clone size, as once, few, many or a class for expanded clones.

- | many | TRBJ1-1 | TRBV19 | TGTGCCAGTAGTTACAGGGATGGTGAAGCTTTCTTT | CASSYRDGEAFF
- | few | TRBJ2-7 | TRBV5-6 | TGTGCCAGCAGGGTCACGGGGGCGAGCTACGAGCAGTACTTC | CASRVTGASYEQYF
- | many | TRBJ1-2 | TRBV28 | TGTGCCAGCATTGGGGGCGCGGGGGGCTACACCTTC | CASIGGAGGYTF
- | - | TRBJ2-5 | TRBV7-2 | TGTGCCAGCAGCTTAATCCTAGCTGGATCCGGGCAAGAGACCCAGTACTTC | CASSLILAGSGQETQYF
- | - | TRBJ2-7 | TRBV29-1 | TGCAGTGCTCCCTGGGGGTCGAGCGAGCAGTACTTC | CSAPWGSSEQYF
TRBD1 | - | TRBJ1-2 | TRBV25-1 | TGTGCCAGCGCGGACAGGGAGAACTATGGCTACACCTTC | CASADRENYGYTF
TRBD1 | - | TRBJ2-1 | TRBV15 | TGTGCCACCAGCGAACAGGGGTACAATGAGCAGTTCTTC | CATSEQGYNEQFF
- | many | TRBJ1-4 | TRBV7-3 | TGTGCCAGCAGCCGCACTAATGAAAAACTGTTTTTT | CASSRTNEKLFF
- | - | TRBJ1-2 | TRBV10-3 | TGTGCCATCCAGGGACTCTATGGCTACACCTTC | CAIQGLYGYTF
- | - | TRBJ2-2 | TRBV7-9 | TGTGCCAGCAGCCAAGACATCAGCACCGGGGAGCTGTTTTTT | CASSQDISTGELFF
TRBD1 | - | TRBJ2-5 | TRBV10-3 | TGTGCCATCACCTCATCGGGACAGGGCTTTTACCAAGAGACCCAGTACTTC | CAITSSGQGFYQETQYF
TRBD1 | - | TRBJ2-5 | TRBV7-2 | TGTGCCAGCAGCTCACCCCAGGGGGCTTATGAGACCCAGTACTTC | CASSSPQGAYETQYF
TRBD2 | many | TRBJ2-7 | TRBV7-3 | TGTGCCAGCAGCCCCGGACTAGCGGGAGGCGAGCAGTACTTC | CASSPGLAGGEQYF
- | - | TRBJ1-5 | TRBV10-2 | TGTGCCATCAGTGCGGCACAGCTTAATCAGCCCCAGCATTTT | CAISAAQLNQPQHF